A single sample is the source of the 27 T cell receptor beta chains below, sequenced in a study of early T cells in non-severe SARS-CoV-2 infection. Each CDR3 protein is one row after TCRdb ran MiXCR on the 5' RACE reads. Of 75,000 to 100,000 distinct CDR3 sequences detected, over 12% appear once; the ten largest clones hold around 0.58%. The sample consisted of whole blood. These receptors were taken from an adult who was a healthcare worker with PCR-confirmed SARS-CoV-2 infection or an uninfected control (not recorded which).

This clonotype was recorded a few times. The chain has TRBV7-9 and TRBJ1-1; D ambiguous. Per germline, CDR1 SEHNR and CDR2 FQNEAQ (reference sequence). V lost 5 bases, J lost 5 bases, and 6 bases lay in between. There are 11 residues in the CDR3. Written as DNA, the CDR3 is TGTGCCAGCAGCCCCGATACTGAAGCTTTCTTT. This translates into CASSPDTEAFF.

The sample holds many counts of this clonotype. The chain is built from TRBV3-1 and TRBJ1-5, with D perhaps matching TRBD1 (6 bases). The V end lost 6 bases, the J end lost 4 bases, and 13 bases lay between the germline ends. The CDR3 runs to 14 residues. Germline CDR1 reads LGHDT; CDR2 reads YNNKEL (reference sequence). CDR3 sequence reads: CASSRTGWNQPQHF. CDR3 sequence (DNA): TGTGCCAGCAGTCGCACAGGGTGGAATCAGCCCCAGCATTTT.

The gene calls are TRBV14 and TRBJ1-1, with a tentative D call TRBD1 (5 bases). Germline V gene sequence: CDR1 SGHDN, CDR2 FVKESK. The CDR3 spans 14 residues. V was trimmed by 4 bases and J by 1 base, leaving 10 bases between them. The CDR3 reads CASSPPGTNTEAFF. The CDR3 coding sequence is TGTGCCAGCAGCCCCCCCGGGACGAACACTGAAGCTTTCTTT.

The CDR3 nucleotides are TGTGCCAGCAGCCAAGGCACAACCCAGTACTTC. Its translation: CASSQGTTQYF. The V call is TRBV3-1, the J call TRBJ2-5, with D hard to call. Germline CDR1 reads LGHDT; CDR2 reads YNNKEL (reference sequence). CDR3 length: 11 residues. The V end was cut by 1 base, the J end by 8 bases, with 5 bases between.

In this sample, this clonotype turned up a few times. The chain has TRBV29-1 and TRBJ1-6; 7 bases fit TRBD1. CDR1 SQVTM and CDR2 ANQGSEA come from the germline V gene. With 4 bases clipped from V and 9 bases from J, the junction kept 9 bases outside the gene matches. The CDR3 runs 14 residues. The chain's CDR3 is CSVASGTDSSPLHF. The CDR3 region has the DNA TGCAGCGTTGCCTCCGGGACAGACTCTTCACCCCTCCACTTT.

There are many counts of this clonotype. This chain uses TRBV2 with TRBJ2-7; 10 positions match TRBD2. V trimming: 6 bases; J trimming: 6 bases; junction bases outside the gene matches: 2. This CDR3 has 12 residues. CDR1 and CDR2 from the germline V gene are SNHLY and FYNNEI. CDR3 loop: CASSGTSAEQYV. The CDR3 DNA sequence: TGTGCCAGCAGCGGGACTAGCGCCGAGCAGTACGTC.

This chain links TRBV6-6 with TRBJ2-2; the D is unclear. This CDR3 contains 8 residues. Germline V gives CDR1 MNHNY, CDR2 SVGAGI (reference sequence). CDR3 sequence reads: CVAGELFF. In DNA, the CDR3 is TGTGTTGCCGGGGAGCTGTTTTTT.

This clonotype appeared a few times. The J gene is TRBJ2-5, the V gene TRBV29-1, with no clear D. Germline lookup yields CDR1 SQVTM and CDR2 ANQGSEA. Between the trimmed V and J ends, which lost 3 bases and 2 bases, there was a span of 10 bases. This CDR3 spans 13 amino acids. This chain's CDR3 is CSVEAVRQETQYF. The CDR3 region has the DNA TGCAGCGTTGAGGCAGTCCGACAAGAGACCCAGTACTTC.

CDR3 region: CASSQEKGSSYNSPLHF. In nucleotides, the CDR3 is TGCGCCAGCAGCCAAGAAAAGGGGAGCTCCTATAATTCACCCCTCCACTTT. This chain joins TRBV4-1 and TRBJ1-6; D perhaps matches TRBD1 (5 bases). Trimming pared 0 bases from V and 0 bases from J, leaving 9 bases between. The CDR3 sequence is 17 residues long. CDR1 is MGHRA, CDR2 YSYEKL, per germline.

This clonotype was seen a few times. The chain couples TRBV5-5 to TRBJ2-1, with D uncertain. Trimming took 4 bases from V and 10 from J, leaving 18 bases between them. This CDR3 has 14 residues. Germline CDR1 reads SGHKS; CDR2 reads YYEKEE (reference sequence). The CDR3 spells CASSPQGLPNEQFF. As DNA, the CDR3 is TGTGCCAGCAGCCCCCAAGGATTACCTAACGAGCAGTTCTTC.

This clonotype was seen only a few times. This rearrangement joins TRBV9 to TRBJ2-5; 14 bases line up with TRBD2. Germline CDR1 is SGDLS and CDR2 is YYNGEE. CDR3 size: 16 residues. V trimming: 4 bases; J trimming: 5 bases; junction bases outside the gene matches: 7. Here the CDR3 reads CASSLETSGGAETQYF. The CDR3 DNA is TGTGCCAGCAGCTTAGAGACTAGCGGGGGGGCGGAGACCCAGTACTTC.

The chain uses TRBV15 and TRBJ2-5, with 7 bases identical to TRBD1. CDR3 size: 15 residues. J lost 1 base, V lost 1 base, and 3 bases had no gene match. CDR1 LNHNV and CDR2 YYDKDF come from the germline V gene (reference sequence). The CDR3 loop is CATSRAGTAQETQYF. CDR3 in DNA: TGTGCCACCAGCAGAGCCGGGACAGCCCAAGAGACCCAGTACTTC.

In its sample, this clonotype was seen a few times. The CDR3 reads CASSLGTGNTEQFF. In DNA form, the CDR3 reads TGTGCCAGCTCACTCGGGACAGGGAATACTGAGCAGTTCTTC. V and J are TRBV18 and TRBJ2-1, with TRBD1 identical over 9 bases. J gave up 9 bases and V 4 bases, and 7 bases lay outside the gene matches. CDR3 size: 14 residues. Germline CDR1 reads KGHSH; CDR2 reads LQKENI.

The chain carries TRBV9 and TRBJ2-5; 9 bases agree with TRBD2. This CDR3 is 15 amino acids long. V lost 6 bases to trimming and J lost 0 bases; unmatched junction nucleotides: 6. Germline assignment: CDR1 SGDLS and CDR2 YYNGEE. The CDR3 coding sequence is TGTGCCAGCAACCGGGCGGGGGGGCACCAAGAGACCCAGTACTTC. As protein: CASNRAGGHQETQYF.

The rearrangement uses TRBV9 and TRBJ2-3; D call uncertain. The V end was cut by 4 bases, the J end by 0 bases, with 15 bases between. Germline CDR1 SGDLS, CDR2 YYNGEE. This CDR3 region has 16 residues. The CDR3 spells CASSPRGVGSTDTQYF. The CDR3 DNA sequence: TGTGCCAGCAGCCCCAGAGGAGTGGGGAGCACAGATACGCAGTATTTT.

This clonotype was seen more than once but under ten times. This chain joins TRBV29-1 and TRBJ2-5; D is unresolved. Germline assignment: CDR1 SQVTM and CDR2 ANQGSEA. The CDR3 is 13 residues long. Trimming took off 1 base at V and 2 bases at J, with 8 bases between the two ends. CDR3 nucleotide sequence: TGCAGCGTTGAAGCCTCCCTTCAAGAGACCCAGTACTTC. Translation gives CSVEASLQETQYF.

The chain has TRBV29-1 and TRBJ2-1, with D perhaps matching TRBD1 or TRBD2 (7 bases each). The CDR3 has 15 residues. Trimming shortened V by 2 bases and J by 8 bases, and 19 bases separated the two germline ends. Germline assignment: CDR1 SQVTM and CDR2 ANQGSEA. This CDR3 is CSVEPRDSGIHEQFF. CDR3 DNA: TGCAGCGTTGAACCACGGGACAGCGGGATCCATGAGCAGTTCTTC.

The chain uses TRBV24-1 and TRBJ2-1; D remains unclear. V gave up 4 bases and J gave up 2 bases, with 17 bases separating them. Germline lookup yields CDR1 KGHDR and CDR2 SFDVKD. The CDR3 loop spans 17 amino acids. The CDR3 loop is CATSDPDRSETYNEQFF. The CDR3 DNA reads as TGTGCCACCAGTGACCCCGATCGGTCGGAGACCTACAATGAGCAGTTCTTC.

The count of this clonotype is one. This chain connects TRBV6-6 to TRBJ1-5; 8 nucleotides line up with TRBD1. CDR1 and CDR2 (germline): MNHNY, SVGAGI (reference sequence). This CDR3 has 14 amino acids. The V gene end was trimmed by 6 bases and the J gene end by 6 bases; junction bases not matched to a gene: 7. The CDR3 DNA is TGTGCCAGCAGGACACAGACAGGGGCTCAGCCCCAGCATTTT. This encodes CASRTQTGAQPQHF.

This clonotype was detected a few times. The chain is built from TRBV3-1 and TRBJ2-3; possible D gene TRBD2, 6 bases. CDR3 size: 17 residues. Trimming cost V 0 bases and J 0 bases, with 13 bases left between them. CDR1 is LGHDT and CDR2 is YNNKEL in the germline V gene (reference sequence). The CDR3: CASSQDPGEGSTDTQYF. The DNA for the CDR3 is TGTGCCAGCAGCCAAGATCCGGGGGAAGGTAGCACAGATACGCAGTATTTT.

This clonotype came up a few times. The genes are TRBV10-3 and TRBJ2-3, with D perhaps TRBD2 (7 bases). The ends were cut back, 0 bases at V and 2 bases at J, with 12 bases in the middle. The CDR3 sequence is 16 residues long. CDR1 and CDR2 (germline): ENHRY, SYGVKD. The CDR3 nucleotides are TGTGCCATCAGTGAGTCGAGTGGGGGGGCCACAGATACGCAGTATTTT. Amino acids: CAISESSGGATDTQYF.

In its sample, this clonotype was seen many times. The chain carries TRBV18 and TRBJ2-5; D is ambiguous. The germline V and J ends were trimmed by 3 bases and 1 base, with 0 bases remaining between them. This CDR3 has 11 amino acids. Germline CDR1 and CDR2: KGHSH and LQKENI. The CDR3 DNA reads as TGTGCCAGCTCACCCCAAGAGACCCAGTACTTC. Its protein is CASSPQETQYF.

This clonotype came up a few times. This rearrangement joins TRBV7-8 to TRBJ1-5; D remains ambiguous. Germline lookup yields CDR1 SGHVS and CDR2 FQNEAQ. The CDR3 has 13 residues. Between the trimmed V and J ends, which lost 5 bases and 8 bases, there was a span of 13 bases. CDR3 sequence: CASSAGPTKPQHF. The CDR3 DNA reads TGTGCCAGCAGCGCGGGTCCCACGAAGCCCCAGCATTTT.

J is TRBJ1-4 and V is TRBV6-2 or TRBV6-3; D unclear. CDR1 is MNHEY and CDR2 is SVGEGT in the germline V gene. Trimming cost V 6 bases and J 5 bases, with 13 bases left between them. The CDR3 loop spans 14 amino acids. CDR3 residues: CASRRIASNEKLFF. In DNA form, the CDR3 reads TGTGCCAGCAGACGAATTGCCTCCAATGAAAAACTGTTTTTT.

This clonotype has a count of ten or more. The gene calls are TRBV18 and TRBJ1-2; D unclear. Trimming took 6 bases from V and 9 from J, leaving 14 bases between them. The CDR3 covers 12 residues. Germline V CDR1 and CDR2: KGHSH, LQKENI. The CDR3, as DNA: TGTGCCAGCTCCCCGGCAGATGACCGCTACACCTTC. Its translation: CASSPADDRYTF.

This chain connects TRBV5-1 to TRBJ2-7, with 8 positions matching TRBD2. The J segment lost 3 bases and the V segment lost 4 bases, leaving 12 bases of the junction unmatched. Germline V gene data show CDR1 as SGHRS and CDR2 as YFSETQ. The CDR3 totals 16 residues. The CDR3 spells CASSVERGNVYYEQYV. The CDR3 region has the DNA TGCGCCAGCAGCGTGGAGCGGGGGAATGTCTACTACGAGCAGTACGTC.

The CDR3 coding sequence is TGTGCCAGCACCCTGGACAGGAGGGGCACTGAAGCTTTCTTT. Residues: CASTLDRRGTEAFF. J is TRBJ1-1 and V is TRBV12-3 or TRBV12-4, with 7 bases identical to TRBD1. The CDR3 has 14 residues. The ends lost 7 bases at V and 4 bases at J; junction bases unmatched: 9.